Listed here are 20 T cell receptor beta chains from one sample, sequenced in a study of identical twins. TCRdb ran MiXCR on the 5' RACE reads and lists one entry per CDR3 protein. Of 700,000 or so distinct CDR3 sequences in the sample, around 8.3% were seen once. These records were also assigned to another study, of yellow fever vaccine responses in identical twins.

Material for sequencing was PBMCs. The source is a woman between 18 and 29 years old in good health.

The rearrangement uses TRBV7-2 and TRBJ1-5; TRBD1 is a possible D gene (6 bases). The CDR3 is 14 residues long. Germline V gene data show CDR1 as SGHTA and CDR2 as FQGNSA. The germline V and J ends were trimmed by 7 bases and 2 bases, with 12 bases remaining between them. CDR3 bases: TGTGCCAGCACCAGGGGAGGGGGCAATCAGCCCCAGCATTTT. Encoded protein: CASTRGGGNQPQHF.

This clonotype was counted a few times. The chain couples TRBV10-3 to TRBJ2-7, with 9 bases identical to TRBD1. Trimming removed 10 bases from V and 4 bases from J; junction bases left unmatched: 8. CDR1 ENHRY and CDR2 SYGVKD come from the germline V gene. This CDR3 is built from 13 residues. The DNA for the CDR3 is TGTGCCACCACGACAGGGGGAGGATACGAGCAGTACTTC. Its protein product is CATTTGGGYEQYF.

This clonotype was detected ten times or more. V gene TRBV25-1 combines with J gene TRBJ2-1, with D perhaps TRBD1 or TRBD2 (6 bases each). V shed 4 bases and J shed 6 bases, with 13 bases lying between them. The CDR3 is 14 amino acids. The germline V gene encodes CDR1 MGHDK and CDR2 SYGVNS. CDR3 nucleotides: TGTGCCAGCAGTGGGGGTGGGGGGCCCAATGAGCAGTTCTTC. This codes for CASSGGGGPNEQFF.

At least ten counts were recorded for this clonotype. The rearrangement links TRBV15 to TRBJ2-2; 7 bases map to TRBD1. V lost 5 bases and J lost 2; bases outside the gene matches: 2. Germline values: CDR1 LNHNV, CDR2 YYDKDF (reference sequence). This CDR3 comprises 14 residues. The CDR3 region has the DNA TGTGCCACCAGCGGGGACAGAAACACCGGGGAGCTGTTTTTT. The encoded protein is CATSGDRNTGELFF. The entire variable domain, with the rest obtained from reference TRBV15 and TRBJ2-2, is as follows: DAMVIQNPRYQVTQFGKPVTLSCSQTLNHNVMYWYQQKSSQAPKLLFHYYDKDFNNEADTPDNFQSRRPNTSFCFLDIRSPGLGDTAMYLCATSGDRNTGELFFGEGSRLTVL.

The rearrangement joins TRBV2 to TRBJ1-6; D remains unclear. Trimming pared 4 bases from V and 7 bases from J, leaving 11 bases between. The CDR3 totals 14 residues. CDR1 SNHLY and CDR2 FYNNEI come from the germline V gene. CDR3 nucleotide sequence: TGTGCCAGCAGTGGTCAGAAACCAAATTCACCCCTCCACTTT. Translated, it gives CASSGQKPNSPLHF.

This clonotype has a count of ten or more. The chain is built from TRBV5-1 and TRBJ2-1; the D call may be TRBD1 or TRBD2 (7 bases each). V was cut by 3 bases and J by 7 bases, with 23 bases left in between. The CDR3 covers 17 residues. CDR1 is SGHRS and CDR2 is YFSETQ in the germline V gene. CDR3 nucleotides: TGCGCCAGCAGCTGGAGGTGGAACTACAGGGGAGGGAATGAGCAGTTCTTC. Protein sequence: CASSWRWNYRGGNEQFF.

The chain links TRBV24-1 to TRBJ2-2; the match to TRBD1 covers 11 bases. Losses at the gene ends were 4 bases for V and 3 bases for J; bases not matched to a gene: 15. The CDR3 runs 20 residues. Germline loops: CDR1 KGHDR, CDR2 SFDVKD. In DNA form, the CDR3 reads TGTGCCACCAGTGACCCTAACCCACGGACAGGGGGCATCGACACCGGGGAGCTGTTTTTT. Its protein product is CATSDPNPRTGGIDTGELFF.

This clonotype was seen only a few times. CDR3 amino acids: CASRGRGSTDTQYF. As DNA, the CDR3 is TGTGCCAGCAGGGGCCGAGGTAGCACAGATACGCAGTATTTT. J is TRBJ2-3 and V is TRBV6-1; D uncertain. Trimming took off 6 bases at V and 0 bases at J, with 10 bases between the two ends. The CDR3 is 14 amino acids. Germline V gene data show CDR1 as MNHNS and CDR2 as SASEGT.

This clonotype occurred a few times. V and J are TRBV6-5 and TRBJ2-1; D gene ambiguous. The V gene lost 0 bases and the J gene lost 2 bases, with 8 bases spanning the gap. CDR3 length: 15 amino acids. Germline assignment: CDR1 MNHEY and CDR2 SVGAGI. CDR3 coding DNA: TGTGCCAGCAGTTACTCTGCTGGGGCCTACAATGAGCAGTTCTTC. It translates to CASSYSAGAYNEQFF.

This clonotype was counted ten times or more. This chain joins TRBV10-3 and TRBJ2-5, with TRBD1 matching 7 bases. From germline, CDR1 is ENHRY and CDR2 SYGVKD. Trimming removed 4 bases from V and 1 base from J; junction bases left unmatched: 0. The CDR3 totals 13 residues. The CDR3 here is CAISGQGQETQYF. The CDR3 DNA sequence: TGTGCCATCAGTGGACAGGGCCAAGAGACCCAGTACTTC.

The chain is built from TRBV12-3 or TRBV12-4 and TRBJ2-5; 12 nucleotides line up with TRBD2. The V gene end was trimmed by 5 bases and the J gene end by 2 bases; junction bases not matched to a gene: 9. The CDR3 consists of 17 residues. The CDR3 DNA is TGTGCCAGCAGTGGCCTAGCGGGGGGGACTTCTCAAGAGACCCAGTACTTC. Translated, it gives CASSGLAGGTSQETQYF.

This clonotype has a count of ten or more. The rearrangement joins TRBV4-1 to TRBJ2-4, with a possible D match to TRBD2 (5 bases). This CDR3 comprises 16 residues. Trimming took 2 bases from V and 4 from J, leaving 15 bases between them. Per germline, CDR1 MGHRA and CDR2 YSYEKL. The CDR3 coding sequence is TGCGCCAGCAGCCAAACTCCGGACTCACAAAAAAACATTCAGTACTTC. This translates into CASSQTPDSQKNIQYF.

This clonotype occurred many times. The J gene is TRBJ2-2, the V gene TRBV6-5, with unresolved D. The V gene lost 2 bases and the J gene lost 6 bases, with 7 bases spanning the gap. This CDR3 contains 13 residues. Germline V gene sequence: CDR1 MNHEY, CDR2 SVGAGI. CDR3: CASSYQASGELFF. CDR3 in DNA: TGTGCCAGCAGTTACCAAGCGTCCGGGGAGCTGTTTTTT.

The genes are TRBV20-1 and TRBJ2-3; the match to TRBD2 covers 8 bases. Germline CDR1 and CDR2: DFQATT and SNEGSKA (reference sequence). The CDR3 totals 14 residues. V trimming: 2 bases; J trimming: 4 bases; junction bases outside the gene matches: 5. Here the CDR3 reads CSARTGRVPDTQYF. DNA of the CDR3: TGCAGTGCTAGAACCGGGAGGGTGCCAGATACGCAGTATTTT.

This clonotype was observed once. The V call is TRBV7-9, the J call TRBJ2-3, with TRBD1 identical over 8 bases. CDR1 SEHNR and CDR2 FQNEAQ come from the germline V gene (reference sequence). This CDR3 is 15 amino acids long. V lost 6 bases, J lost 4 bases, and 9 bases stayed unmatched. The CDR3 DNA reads TGTGCCAGCAGGCCGGACAGGGCTAGCCCAGATACGCAGTATTTT. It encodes CASRPDRASPDTQYF.

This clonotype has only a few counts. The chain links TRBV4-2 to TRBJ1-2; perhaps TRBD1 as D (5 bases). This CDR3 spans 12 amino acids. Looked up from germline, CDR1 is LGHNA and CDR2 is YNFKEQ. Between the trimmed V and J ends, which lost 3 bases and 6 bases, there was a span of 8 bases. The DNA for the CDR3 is TGTGCCAGCAGCCACCAGGGAAATGGCTACACCTTC. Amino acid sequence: CASSHQGNGYTF.

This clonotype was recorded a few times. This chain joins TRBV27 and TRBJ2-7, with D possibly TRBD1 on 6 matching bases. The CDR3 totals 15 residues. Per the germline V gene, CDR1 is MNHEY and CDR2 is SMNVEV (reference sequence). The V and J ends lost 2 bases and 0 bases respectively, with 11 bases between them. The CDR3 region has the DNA TGTGCCAGCAGTTTAAGGGGGATTAGCTCCTACGAGCAGTACTTC. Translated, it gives CASSLRGISSYEQYF.

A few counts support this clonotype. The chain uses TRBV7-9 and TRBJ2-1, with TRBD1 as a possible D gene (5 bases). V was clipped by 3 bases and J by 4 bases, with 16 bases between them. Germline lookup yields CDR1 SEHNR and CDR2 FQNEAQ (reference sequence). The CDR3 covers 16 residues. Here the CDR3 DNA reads TGTGCCAGCAGCTTTCGCGGCAGGGAATTTTACAATGAGCAGTTCTTC. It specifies CASSFRGREFYNEQFF.

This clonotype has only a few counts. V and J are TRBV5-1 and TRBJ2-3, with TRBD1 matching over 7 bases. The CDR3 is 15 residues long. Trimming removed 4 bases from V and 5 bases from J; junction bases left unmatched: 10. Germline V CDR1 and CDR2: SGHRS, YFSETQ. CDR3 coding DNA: TGCGCCAGCAGCCTCCGACAGGGAATTGTAGATACGCAGTATTTT. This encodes CASSLRQGIVDTQYF.

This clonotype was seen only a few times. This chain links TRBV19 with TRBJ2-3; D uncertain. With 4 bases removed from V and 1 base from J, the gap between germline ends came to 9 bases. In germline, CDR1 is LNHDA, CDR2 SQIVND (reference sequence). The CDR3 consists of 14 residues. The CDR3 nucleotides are TGTGCCAGTAGTAGGGGTATGGGCACAGATACGCAGTATTTT. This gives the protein CASSRGMGTDTQYF.